The rows below give T cell receptor beta chains drawn from one sample of a study of T cells in Graves' hyperthyroidism and ophthalmopathy. From the multiplex PCR reads, TCRdb called clonotypes with MiXCR, one entry per CDR3 protein. The sample has a few hundred thousand distinct CDR3 sequences, 15% seen once. Material: blood. The origin of the receptors is a woman aged 25 to 39 with Graves' hyperthyroidism. CDR3s include the opening cysteine and the closing phenylalanine or tryptophan.

v_call	cdr3_aa
TRBV28	CASSFSGLSSGNTIYF
TRBV27	CASSLHRNLVSGYTF
TRBV29-1	CSVAQRDRGYEQYF
TRBV25-1	CASSDQTYSNQPQHF
TRBV4-3	CASSRLLAGSTGELFF
TRBV14	CASSQLAGGQETQYF
TRBV6-2/TRBV6-3	CASRQQGSGQETQYF
TRBV27	CASSPLAAKNIQYF
TRBV2	CARQRQGRMNTEAFF
TRBV20-1	CSAGGSGRNGEKLFF
TRBV7-2	CASSAGTGVLRQETQYF
TRBV7-9	CASSPLAGGGGSLNYNEQFF
TRBV27	CASSLRTGLLYNEQFF
TRBV6-6	CASSYSTSTRIHEQYF
TRBV4-1	CASSQEVSSGSLNEQFF
TRBV20-1	CSALLGPGGEQYF
TRBV13	CASSLGENTGELFF
TRBV24-1	CATSVTGGTEAFF
TRBV20-1	CSARTGTDGNTIYF
TRBV30	CARLAGYDNEQFF
TRBV5-1	CASSPGPRANEQFF
TRBV27	CASSGTGSDYGYTF
TRBV27	CASTGKQGAGELFF
TRBV7-2	CASSLALKQVSYGYTF
TRBV6-1	CASSEGRLRYGYTF
TRBV12-3/TRBV12-4	CASSSLAGGPRAGELFF
TRBV6-2/TRBV6-3	CASNVVHEQYF
TRBV28	CASSFLAEGGGSYEQYF
TRBV20-1	CSAREGSGGPKLPQHF
TRBV4-2	CASSQDPGSGNTIYF
TRBV15	CATSRRVELEQYF
TRBV19	CASSGQGPNSPLHF
TRBV24-1	CATSDFRDEQFF
TRBV11-2	CASSSRGGQETQYF
TRBV11-2	CASSSYAGELFF
TRBV29-1	CSVEGNQETQYF
TRBV29-1	CSVSDGTSYEQYF
TRBV20-1	CSASQGWAGEQFF
TRBV30	CAWSVRGQDTGELFF
TRBV2	CASRKLTGSAYNSPLHF
TRBV20-1	CSARDNYGKSSYEQYF
TRBV15	CATSRDGINYGYTF